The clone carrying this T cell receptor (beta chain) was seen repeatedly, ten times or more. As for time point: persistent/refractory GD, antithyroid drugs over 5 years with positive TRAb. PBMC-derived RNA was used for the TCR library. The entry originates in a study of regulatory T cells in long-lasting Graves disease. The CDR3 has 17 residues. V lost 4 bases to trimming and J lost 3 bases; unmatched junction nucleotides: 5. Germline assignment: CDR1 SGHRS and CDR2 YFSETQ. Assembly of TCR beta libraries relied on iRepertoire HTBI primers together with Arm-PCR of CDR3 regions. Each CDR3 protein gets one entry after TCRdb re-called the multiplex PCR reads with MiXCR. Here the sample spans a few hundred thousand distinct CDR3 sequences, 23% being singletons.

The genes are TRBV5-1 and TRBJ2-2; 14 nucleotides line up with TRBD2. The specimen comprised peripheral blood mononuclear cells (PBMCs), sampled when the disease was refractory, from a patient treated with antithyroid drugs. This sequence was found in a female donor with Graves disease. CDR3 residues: CASSPRLAGGYTGELFF. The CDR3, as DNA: TGCGCCAGCAGCCCAAGACTAGCGGGAGGGTACACCGGGGAGCTGTTTTTT.